This paragraph reports one T cell receptor (beta chain). No cognate antigen has been identified for it. Base qualities were left out, and no much larger clone turns up one base away. The library was produced with the immunoSEQ multiplex PCR assay. A mixture of 60 forward primers for TCR Vbeta segments and 13 reverse primers for TCR Jbeta segments was used in the multiplex PCR. The CDR3 region of rearranged TCR beta genes was amplified from genomic DNA with a multiplex PCR assay. The amplified TCR beta libraries were sequenced on the Illumina HiSeq System as 87-base-pair reads. As for the authors' bioinformatics: A later analysis tallied roughly 78 million unique TCR beta chains across the approximately 670 repertoires, and around 10 million of those chains were shared by two or more donors. A nearest-neighbor algorithm error-corrected the raw reads and collapsed the reads into unique sequences, merging closely related sequences to remove PCR and sequencing errors. V, D and J gene segments were assigned by aligning CDR3 sequences to IMGT reference sequences. For a sequence to be retained, a match of at least six nucleotides to both a V gene segment and a J gene segment was required. A rearrangement was called productive if the CDR3 had no stop codons and remained in frame with V and J, and every other rearrangement was called non-productive. CDR3 was defined according to IMGT convention as the region running from the second conserved V-encoded cysteine to the conserved J-encoded phenylalanine. Sequences without an unambiguous match to a single V gene segment were excluded from the earlier analysis of 450 to 750 of the donors. An earlier analysis of 500 to 600 of the donors classified V segments as functional when productive rearrangements were above 56.7% and as segregating when the standard deviation between donors was above 5%. A statistical classification framework was built to diagnose cytomegalovirus status from the catalog of TCR beta chain sequences. A later analysis assigned V and J genes by comparing TCR nucleotide sequences with IMGT/GENE-DB human TR gene sequences. The TCRdist pipeline was used in a later analysis to assign CDR3 sequences and most-parsimonious VDJ recombination scenarios. In a later analysis, each TCR beta chain was defined by its CDR3 amino acid sequence together with its V-gene family, and reads lacking a unique V-gene family were excluded. As a way to deal with suspected cross-contamination and a sequencing artifact, a later analysis dropped hundreds of nucleotide sequences that were highly shared and had low generation probability. For each public chain, a later analysis derived a clonal expansion index from normalized ranks of inferred template counts within each repertoire. Generation probabilities in a later analysis came from a VDJ recombination model fitted to out-of-frame rearrangements, and those results were checked against IGoR. In a later analysis, TCR-TCR, TCR-HLA and TCR-CMV co-occurrence was scored with hypergeometric tests, and a repertoire-size bias correction was applied to TCR pairs. In a later analysis, false discovery rates were estimated by permuting HLA or CMV assignments 20 times. In a later analysis, co-occurring TCRs were grouped using DBSCAN, and TCRdist sequence similarity was added for clustering within HLA-allele-positive subsets. Repertoires with fewer than 30,000 or more than 120,000 public chains, plus five repertoires with anomalous nucleotide sharing, were excluded from co-occurrence clustering. Drawn from immuneACCESS, this table holds only the in-frame rearrangements with V and J called that TCRdb kept. Clones are partly lost; checked studies trace under half to an unresolved V gene and leave the rest unexplained. For V, J and clone size, that table is used; D and trimming come from the DNA. The sample profile shows about 140,000 clones; around 78% of them were found once. The top ten clonotypes cover about 2.5% of the sample.

V trim: 5 bases; J trim: 4 bases; unmatched bases: 6. CDR1 and CDR2 (MDHEN, SYDVKM) derive from the germline V gene. The CDR3 holds 15 amino acids from the cysteine to the phenylalanine. The CDR3 DNA has 45 bases and is translated from base 1. In total, 600 or so healthy bone marrow donors made up the cohort. At the time of sampling, all cohort members were nominally healthy, though unrecorded immune exposures were likely present. The donor tested CMV seropositive, placing the donor among the roughly 300 seropositive members of the cohort. Every donor gave a peripheral blood sample, and the peripheral blood mononuclear cells from that sample were used for TCR beta sequencing. Genomic DNA was extracted from the blood cell samples with the Qiagen DNeasy Blood Extraction Kit. This sample stems from a study of cytomegalovirus exposure and HLA in healthy donors (dated by TCRdb to the late 2010s). Study-wide context: In an earlier analysis of 587 of the donors, 276 Gb of sequence data and 100 million or so unique TCR beta sequences from some 170 million T cells were reported. Roughly 300 gigabases of sequencing data and about 92 million unique TCR sequences made up an early release that covered 640 HLA-typed donors. Of the 300 to 450 genotyped donors, 65% to 90% were placed in the genetic ancestry cluster associated with self-reported Caucasian donors. The study aimed to test whether signatures of past pathogen exposure could be identified by cataloging public T cell receptors. The T cell repertoires of under 750 subjects were profiled by immunosequencing and related to cytomegalovirus serostatus. Along with the approximately 700-subject first cohort, a separate validation cohort of over a hundred different subjects was used. To predict cytomegalovirus infection status, the study brought together high-throughput TCR immunosequencing, statistical association of individual TCRs with disease status, and machine learning. To study patterns of TCR occurrence, a later analysis re-analyzed previously published TCR beta repertoires from several hundred donors and added high-resolution HLA genotyping. Rather than using new phenotypic data, the later analysis identified candidate immune exposures from TCR beta sequences and from how often those sequences occurred across donors. An earlier analysis of fewer than 700 of the donors applied high-throughput TCR beta sequencing to assess whether each TCR beta V gene segment acted as functional or pseudogenic. Donor age, sex, ethnicity and CMV serostatus were collected together with the repertoire data. A later genetic analysis took genome-wide SNP genotypes for about three fifths of the roughly 700 donors and used that subset as a discovery cohort. All discovery cohort repertoires had been generated on a single sequencing platform. HLA typing included class I and class II loci at four-digit resolution. The number of typed donors differed by locus: about 620-640 for A, B, C, DRB1 and DQB1; approximately 520 for DQA1; 606 for DPA1; and around 490 for DPB1. About 5 DR-DQ haplotypes were handled as single units for association and clustering, since linkage in the cohort was strong. Among some 410 genotyped donors of the cohort, an average of roughly 230,000 unique TCR beta nucleotide sequences was sequenced per donor, of which about 20% were non-productive.

Results the study describes overall, beyond this receptor: The authors suggested that the approach could potentially be generalized to other disease states and immunological phenotypes. A later analysis reported that several top co-occurrence clusters appeared linked to parvovirus B19, influenza, CMV and Epstein-Barr virus. In a later analysis, TCR association rates were found to vary across HLA loci, with the most associated TCRs seen for DRB1 alleles and the fewest for HLA-C alleles. For the cohort, immune exposure information was limited to CMV serostatus. The 87-base-pair reads could not distinguish some IMGT-functional V segments, including TRBV6-2 and TRBV6-3, so those segments were excluded. The study listed approximately 150 TCR beta chains as associated with cytomegalovirus. A further reported finding was that TCR beta sequences accurately predicted the HLA-A and HLA-B alleles for most subjects in the first cohort. In a later genetic analysis, fewer N-insertions in productive TCRs were reported among donors in an Asian-associated ancestry cluster than the approximately 630-donor mean. Linkage disequilibrium might explain the correlated functional status among segregating V segments, but an unknown experimental factor could not be excluded. A cluster of highly shared sequence variants was judged likely to represent a technical artifact of the sequencing pipeline. In an earlier analysis of about 600 of the donors, most TCR beta V segments appeared in productive rearrangements about 87% or about 30% of the time, broadly matching IMGT annotations. When HLA alleles, especially DR and DQ, strongly co-occurred, TCR associations were difficult to assign to individual alleles. Roughly uniform sequencing depth across donors was assumed in presence/absence analyses, although this assumption may not hold. A later analysis associated around 16,000 TCR beta sequences with specific HLA alleles at a false discovery rate of 0.05. Because HLA typing was unavailable for some donors at each locus, only the typed subset was used in association tests. A few of the identified cytomegalovirus-associated TCR beta chains were confirmed in vitro to be specific for cytomegalovirus antigens. In a later analysis, HLA-associated TCR beta chains showed more clonal expansion and lower generation probabilities than non-associated chains that were equally common. Because counts were too low, seventeen rarely observed V segments, including chromosome 9 orphons, were left out of the earlier analysis of approximately 580 of the donors. A later analysis found that most CMV-associated TCR beta chains appeared HLA-restricted, with HLA associations seemingly driven largely by CMV exposure. This cohort had only TCR beta chains sequenced, and the lack of alpha or paired-chain data limited which features could be detected. In a later genetic analysis, a missense DCLRE1C variant was associated with V-gene and J-gene trimming of TCR beta chains, and the association was replicated in an independent cohort. Across donors, most TCR sequences were observed very rarely, whereas some public TCRs were present in many individuals. The classifier was reported to diagnose cytomegalovirus status with high specificity and sensitivity in both the original and validation cohorts.

Recombination connected TRBV28 to TRBJ2-2, and TRBD1 matches 8 of the central bases. The sample taken for sequencing was PBMCs. This receptor was obtained from a young woman in good health and CMV-seropositive. Here is the DNA: TGTGCCAGCAGTCCACCGGGACAGGCCACCGGGGAGCTGTTTTTT. Its protein is CASSPPGQATGELFF.